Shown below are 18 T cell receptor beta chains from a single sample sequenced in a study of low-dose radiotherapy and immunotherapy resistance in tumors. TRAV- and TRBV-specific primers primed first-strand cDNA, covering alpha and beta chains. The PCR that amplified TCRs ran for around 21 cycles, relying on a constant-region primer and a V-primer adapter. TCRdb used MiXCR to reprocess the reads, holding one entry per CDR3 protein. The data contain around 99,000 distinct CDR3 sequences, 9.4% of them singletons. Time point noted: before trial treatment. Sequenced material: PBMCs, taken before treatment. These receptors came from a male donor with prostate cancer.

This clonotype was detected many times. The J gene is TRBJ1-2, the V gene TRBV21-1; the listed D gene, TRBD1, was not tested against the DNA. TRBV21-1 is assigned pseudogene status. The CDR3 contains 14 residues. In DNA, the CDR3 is TGTGCCAAAGGACAGGAGAATGGAAACTATGGCTACACCTTC. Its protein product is CAKGQENGNYGYTF.

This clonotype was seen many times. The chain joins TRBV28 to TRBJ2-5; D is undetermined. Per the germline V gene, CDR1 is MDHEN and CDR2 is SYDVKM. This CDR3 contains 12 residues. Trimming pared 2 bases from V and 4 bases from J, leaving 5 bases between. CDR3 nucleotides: TGTGCCAGCAGTTTAGTACCAGAGACCCAGTACTTC. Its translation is CASSLVPETQYF.

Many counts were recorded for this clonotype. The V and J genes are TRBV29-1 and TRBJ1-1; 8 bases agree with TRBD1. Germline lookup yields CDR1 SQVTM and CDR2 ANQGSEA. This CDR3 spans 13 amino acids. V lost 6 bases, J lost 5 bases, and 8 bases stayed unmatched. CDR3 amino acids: CSVNTGGVTEAFF. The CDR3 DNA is TGCAGCGTAAACACAGGGGGAGTAACTGAAGCTTTCTTT.

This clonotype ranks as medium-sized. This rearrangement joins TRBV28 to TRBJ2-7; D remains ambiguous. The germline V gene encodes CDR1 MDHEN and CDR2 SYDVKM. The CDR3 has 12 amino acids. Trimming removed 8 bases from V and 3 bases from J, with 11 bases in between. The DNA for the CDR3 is TGTGCCAGCGCCCGGGCTAACTACGAGCAGTACTTC. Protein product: CASARANYEQYF.

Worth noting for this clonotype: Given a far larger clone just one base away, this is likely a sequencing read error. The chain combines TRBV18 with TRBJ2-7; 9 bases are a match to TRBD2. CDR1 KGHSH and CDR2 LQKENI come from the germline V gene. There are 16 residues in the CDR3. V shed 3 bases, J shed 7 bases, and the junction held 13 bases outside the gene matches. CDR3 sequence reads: CASSPTAGGTYNEQYF. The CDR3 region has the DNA TGTGCCAGCTCACCTACCGCGGGAGGGACGTACAATGAGCAGTACTTC.

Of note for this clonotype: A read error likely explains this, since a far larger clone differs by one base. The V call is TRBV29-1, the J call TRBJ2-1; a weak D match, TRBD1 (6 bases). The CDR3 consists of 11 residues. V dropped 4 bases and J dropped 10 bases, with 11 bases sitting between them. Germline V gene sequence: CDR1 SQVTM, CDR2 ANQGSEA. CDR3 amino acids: CSVGDIYEQFF. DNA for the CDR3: TGCAGCGTTGGGGACATCTACGAGCAGTTCTTC.

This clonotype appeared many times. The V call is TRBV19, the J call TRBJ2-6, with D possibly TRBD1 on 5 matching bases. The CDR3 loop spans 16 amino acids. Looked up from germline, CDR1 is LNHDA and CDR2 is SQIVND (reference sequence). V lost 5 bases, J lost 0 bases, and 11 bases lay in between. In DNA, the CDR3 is TGTGCCAGTAGTTTACGACAGCTCTCTGGGGCCAACGTCCTGACTTTC. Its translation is CASSLRQLSGANVLTF.

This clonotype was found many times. CDR3: CASSRNRGRSEKLFF. CDR3 coding DNA: TGCGCCAGCAGCAGGAACAGGGGAAGAAGTGAAAAACTGTTTTTT. The chain has TRBV5-1 and TRBJ1-4; 7 bases match TRBD1. The CDR3 is made up of 15 amino acids. V dropped 4 bases and J dropped 7; count of bases not matched to a gene: 10. Germline V CDR1 and CDR2: SGHRS, YFSETQ.

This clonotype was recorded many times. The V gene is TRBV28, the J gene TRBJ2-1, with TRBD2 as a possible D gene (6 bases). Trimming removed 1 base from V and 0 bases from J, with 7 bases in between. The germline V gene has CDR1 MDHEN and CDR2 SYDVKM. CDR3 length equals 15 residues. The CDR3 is CASSLYGSSYNEQFF. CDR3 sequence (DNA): TGTGCCAGCAGTTTATACGGGAGCTCCTACAATGAGCAGTTCTTC.

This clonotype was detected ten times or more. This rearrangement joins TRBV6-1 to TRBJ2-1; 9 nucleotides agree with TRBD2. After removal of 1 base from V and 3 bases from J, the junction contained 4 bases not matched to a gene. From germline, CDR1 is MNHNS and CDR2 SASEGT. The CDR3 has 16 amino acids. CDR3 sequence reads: CASSEVASGNYNEQFF. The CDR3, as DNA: TGTGCCAGCAGTGAAGTGGCTAGCGGGAACTACAATGAGCAGTTCTTC.

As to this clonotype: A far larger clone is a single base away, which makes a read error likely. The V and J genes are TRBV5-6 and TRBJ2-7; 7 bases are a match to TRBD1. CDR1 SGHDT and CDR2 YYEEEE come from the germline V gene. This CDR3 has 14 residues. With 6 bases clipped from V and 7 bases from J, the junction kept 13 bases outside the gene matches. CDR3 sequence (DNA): TGTGCCAGCACCCGACAGGGCAATGACAATGAGCAGTACTTC. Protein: CASTRQGNDNEQYF.

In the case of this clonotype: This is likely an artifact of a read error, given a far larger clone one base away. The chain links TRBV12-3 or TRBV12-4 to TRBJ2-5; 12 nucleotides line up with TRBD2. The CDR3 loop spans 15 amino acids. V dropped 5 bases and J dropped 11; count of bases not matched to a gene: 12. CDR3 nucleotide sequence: TGTGCCAGCAGTGGACTAGCGGGAAGCTACAATGAGCAGTACTTC. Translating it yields CASSGLAGSYNEQYF.

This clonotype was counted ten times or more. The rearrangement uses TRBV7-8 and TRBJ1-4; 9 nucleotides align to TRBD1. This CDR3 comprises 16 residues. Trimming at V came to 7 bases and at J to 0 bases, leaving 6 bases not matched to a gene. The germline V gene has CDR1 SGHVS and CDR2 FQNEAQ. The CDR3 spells CASKITGGATNEKLFF. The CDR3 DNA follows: TGTGCCAGCAAGATAACAGGGGGCGCAACTAATGAAAAACTGTTTTTT.

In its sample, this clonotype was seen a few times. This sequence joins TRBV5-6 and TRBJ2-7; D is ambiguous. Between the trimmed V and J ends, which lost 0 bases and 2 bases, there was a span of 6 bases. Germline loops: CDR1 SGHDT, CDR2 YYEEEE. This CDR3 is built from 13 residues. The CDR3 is CASSLGSTYEQYF. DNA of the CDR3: TGTGCCAGCAGCTTGGGCAGTACCTACGAGCAGTACTTC.

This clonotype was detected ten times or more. This chain's CDR3 is CAWRTGQGRTGELFF. DNA of the CDR3: TGTGCCTGGAGGACGGGACAGGGTCGGACCGGGGAGCTGTTTTTT. The chain is built from TRBV30 and TRBJ2-2; 9 nucleotides match TRBD1. The CDR3 has 15 amino acids. The ends lost 3 bases at V and 5 bases at J; junction bases unmatched: 7. The germline gives CDR1 GTSNPN, CDR2 SVGIG (reference sequence).

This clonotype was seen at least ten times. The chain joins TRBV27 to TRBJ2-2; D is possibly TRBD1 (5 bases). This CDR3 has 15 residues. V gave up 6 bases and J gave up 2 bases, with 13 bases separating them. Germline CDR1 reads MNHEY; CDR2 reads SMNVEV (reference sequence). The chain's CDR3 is CASSFRGLNTGELFF. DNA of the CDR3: TGTGCCAGCAGCTTTAGGGGTTTAAACACCGGGGAGCTGTTTTTT.

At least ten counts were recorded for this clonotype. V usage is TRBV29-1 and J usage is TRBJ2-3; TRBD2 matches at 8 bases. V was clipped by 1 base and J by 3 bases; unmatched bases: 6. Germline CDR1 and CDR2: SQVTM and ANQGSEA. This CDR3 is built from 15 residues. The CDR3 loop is CSVEGGGGRTDTQYF. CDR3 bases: TGCAGCGTTGAAGGGGGCGGGGGGAGAACAGATACGCAGTATTTT.

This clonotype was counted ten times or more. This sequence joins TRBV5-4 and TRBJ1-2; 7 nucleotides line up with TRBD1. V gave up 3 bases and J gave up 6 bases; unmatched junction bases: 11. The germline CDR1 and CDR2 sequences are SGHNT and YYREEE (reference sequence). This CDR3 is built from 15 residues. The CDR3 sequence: CASSSDHRGLNGYTF. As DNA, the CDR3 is TGTGCCAGCAGCTCGGACCACAGGGGCCTCAATGGCTACACCTTC.